Listed below are T cell receptor beta chains from one sample, sequenced in a study of blood T cells in healthy people across ages. TCRdb reprocessed the 5' RACE reads with MiXCR, giving one entry per CDR3 protein. Of 650,000 to 950,000 distinct CDR3 sequences in the sample, around 42% are singletons; the top ten hold roughly 18%. Material: blood. The receptors here all came from a man aged 55 to 70 in good health. Each CDR3 is given with its conserved first and last residue. D genes are given only for firm matches. For some rows the clone size is stated as once, few or many, or as a class when expanded; others skip it.

abundance	v_gene	d_gene	j_gene	CDR3nt	CDR3aa
few	TRBV10-2	-	TRBJ2-7	TGCGCCAGCAGTGGAGGGGTCGAGCAGTACTTC	CASSGGVEQYF
-	TRBV28	-	TRBJ1-2	TGTGCCAGCCGTCCGGGCATACCCTATGGCTACACCTTC	CASRPGIPYGYTF
-	TRBV2	TRBD1	TRBJ2-2	TGTGCCAGCAGTCCACAGGGGTTACACACCGGGGAGCTGTTTTTT	CASSPQGLHTGELFF
-	TRBV20-1	TRBD2	TRBJ2-5	TGCAGTGCTAGAAGCGGGGAAACCCAAGAGACCCAGTACTTC	CSARSGETQETQYF
-	TRBV5-5	-	TRBJ2-2	TGTGCCAGCAGCTTGCTTCCGGGGGCGAACACCGGGGAGCTGTTTTTT	CASSLLPGANTGELFF
-	TRBV11-2	-	TRBJ2-5	TGTGCCAGCAGCCCACCAAGGGGGTTATACCAAGAGACCCAGTACTTC	CASSPPRGLYQETQYF
-	TRBV9	-	TRBJ1-1	TGTACCAGCAGCGTAGATTGGGTTTCCACTGAAGCTTTCTTT	CTSSVDWVSTEAFF
once	TRBV20-1	-	TRBJ2-1	TGCAGTGCCCCCCGGGACTTCAATACCCACAATGAGCAGTTCTTC	CSAPRDFNTHNEQFF
-	TRBV29-1	TRBD2	TRBJ2-1	TGCAGCCCAATTAGCGGGAGCGACAATGAGCAGTTCTTC	CSPISGSDNEQFF
-	TRBV12-3/TRBV12-4	TRBD2	TRBJ2-1	TGTGCCAGCAGTCCGGCGGGGGGTGGGGTGAATGAGCAGTTCTTC	CASSPAGGGVNEQFF
-	TRBV2	-	TRBJ1-1	TGTGCCAGCGTTGCATCAGGGGCCACTGAAGCTTTCTTT	CASVASGATEAFF
-	TRBV21-1	-	TRBJ2-1	TGTGCCAGCAGCAAACTAGCGGGGGTTCCCTCCAATGAGCAGTTCTTC	CASSKLAGVPSNEQFF
few	TRBV6-5	-	TRBJ2-1	TGTGCCAGCAGTTACGGTTCGCCCCCAGGGTGGCAGTTCTTC	CASSYGSPPGWQFF
-	TRBV6-1	-	TRBJ2-1	TGTGCCAGCAGGGAGCCAGGAAGGTCCGACAATGAGCAGTTCTTC	CASREPGRSDNEQFF
-	TRBV29-1	-	TRBJ2-7	TGCAGCGTCCTAGCCCCCGGGACGAAATCCTACGAGCAGTACTTC	CSVLAPGTKSYEQYF
-	TRBV4-1	-	TRBJ1-1	TGCGCCAGCAGCCAAGATCTGAGGGGGGAGGAGGCTTTCTTT	CASSQDLRGEEAFF
-	TRBV7-6	-	TRBJ1-1	TGTGCCAGCAGCAGCGTTGAAGAAACTGAAGCTTTCTTT	CASSSVEETEAFF
few	TRBV10-3	-	TRBJ2-7	TGTGCCACCACGAAAGGACAGCCCTACGAGCAGTACTTC	CATTKGQPYEQYF
once	TRBV11-3	-	TRBJ2-5	TGTGCCAGCAGCGCGGACGGGGTTTCGTCGACCCAGTACTTC	CASSADGVSSTQYF
few	TRBV11-2	-	TRBJ2-1	TGTGCCAGCAGCCCCTACGATGAGCAGTTCTTC	CASSPYDEQFF
-	TRBV13	TRBD2	TRBJ2-7	TGTGCCAGCAGCTTAGGTTCGGCGGGGGGGCCTGGTGAGCAGTACTTC	CASSLGSAGGPGEQYF
few	TRBV4-3	TRBD2	TRBJ2-7	TGCGCCAGCAGCCAATCGCGGGGGGCGGTTTCTTCCTACGAGCAGTACTTC	CASSQSRGAVSSYEQYF
-	TRBV19	-	TRBJ1-4	TGTGCCAGTAGGACAGGACAGCGCCATGAAAAACTGTTTTTT	CASRTGQRHEKLFF
few	TRBV20-1	-	TRBJ2-4	TGCAGTGCCAGACCACAGGCGGGAAACATTCAGTACTTC	CSARPQAGNIQYF
few	TRBV20-1	TRBD2	TRBJ2-7	TGCAGTGCTAACATCGTGGTGGGAGGGTACGAGCAGTACTTC	CSANIVVGGYEQYF
-	TRBV7-2	TRBD2	TRBJ2-3	TGTGCCAGCAGCCGCGGACTAGCGTCAGATACGCAGTATTTT	CASSRGLASDTQYF
many	TRBV27	-	TRBJ1-1	TGTGCCAGCAGCCGACAGTTGAACACTGAAGCTTTCTTT	CASSRQLNTEAFF
few	TRBV7-2	TRBD1	TRBJ2-5	TGTGCCAGCAGCTTAGTGGGACAGGGCGGACAAGAGACCCAGTACTTC	CASSLVGQGGQETQYF
-	TRBV20-1	-	TRBJ2-4	TGCAGTGCCGCCCGTAGCGAGGCCGGGGACATTCAGTACTTC	CSAARSEAGDIQYF
-	TRBV20-1	-	TRBJ2-1	TGCAGTGCTAGAGGGGGGACGGCGGATGAGCAGTTCTTC	CSARGGTADEQFF
-	TRBV29-1	-	TRBJ2-1	TGCAGCGTTGAAGAAGGGTGGAGACAGAGCGCCTACAATGAGCAGTTCTTC	CSVEEGWRQSAYNEQFF
few	TRBV10-3	-	TRBJ1-1	TGTGCCATCAGTGGAAGTACAGGGTTTACTGAAGCTTTCTTT	CAISGSTGFTEAFF
-	TRBV20-1	-	TRBJ2-7	TGCAGTGCTAGAGATCGTCTTTTGGGTGGCTACGAGCAGTACTTC	CSARDRLLGGYEQYF
few	TRBV12-3/TRBV12-4	TRBD1	TRBJ1-1	TGTGCCAGCAGTCTCCGGGACAGGGGCACTGAAGCTTTCTTT	CASSLRDRGTEAFF
few	TRBV6-5	-	TRBJ2-1	TGTGCCAGCAGTTACTCAGCCAGGGGCTCGAATGAGCAGTTCTTC	CASSYSARGSNEQFF
few	TRBV7-2	TRBD2	TRBJ2-3	TGTGCCAGCAGCGCGACTAGCGGGGGGAGCCTTTTAGAAGGGGGTACGCAGTATTTT	CASSATSGGSLLEGGTQYF
-	TRBV4-1	TRBD2	TRBJ2-3	TGCGCCAGCAGCCAAGATCCGCGGGGGGGCGGAGGGGCGCAGTATTTT	CASSQDPRGGGGAQYF
few	TRBV12-3/TRBV12-4	-	TRBJ1-2	TGTGCCAGCAGTTTTCAGACACCCACTAACTATGGCTACACCTTC	CASSFQTPTNYGYTF
-	TRBV12-3/TRBV12-4	-	TRBJ2-5	TGTGCCAGCAGTTCCGGGACTGCAGAGACCCAGTACTTC	CASSSGTAETQYF
-	TRBV7-9	TRBD2	TRBJ2-5	TGTGCCAGCAGCTTAGCCCAACTAGCGGGGTATGAGACCCAGTACTTC	CASSLAQLAGYETQYF
many	TRBV7-6	TRBD1	TRBJ2-7	TGTGCCAGCAGCTCTGGACAGGGGAGGGAGCAGTACTTC	CASSSGQGREQYF
-	TRBV5-1	-	TRBJ2-7	TGCGCCAGCAGCTTGACAGTGAGGGGCTACGAGCAGTACTTC	CASSLTVRGYEQYF
-	TRBV5-1	TRBD2	TRBJ2-1	TGCGCCAGCAGCTCGACTAGCGGGGGGGCGATTGAGCAGTTCTTC	CASSSTSGGAIEQFF
-	TRBV12-3/TRBV12-4	-	TRBJ1-5	TGTGCCAGCAGCCGCGGGTTGGGAGCAACTACAGGGACTTATAGCAATCAGCCCCAGCATTTT	CASSRGLGATTGTYSNQPQHF
-	TRBV2	-	TRBJ2-7	TGTGCCAGCGGTATGGGGTACAGGTACGAGCAGTACTTC	CASGMGYRYEQYF